The 2 T cell receptor beta chains reported below all come from one sample, sequenced in a study of human T cells and chemical hapten exposure. Sample time point: patch test 2, 6 weeks after DPC sensitization. Treatment in this sample: therapeutic diphenylcyclopropenone sensitization with weekly scalp DPC. TCRdb reprocessed the RACE reads with MiXCR, giving one entry per CDR3 protein. This table has approximately 350,000 distinct CDR3 sequences, over 6% appearing once. The sample consisted of whole blood, taken in connection with sensitization to the hapten diphenylcyclopropenone (DPC). These receptors were obtained from a woman aged 18 to 35 with alopecia areata. Some clones in this sample may be carry-over from other donors' samples.

This clonotype occurred many times. This CDR3 is CASSLGPSQGYTF. CDR3 coding DNA: TGTGCCAGCAGCTTAGGCCCGTCCCAGGGCTACACCTTC. The genes are TRBV7-2 and TRBJ1-2; D remains unclear. Trimming took off 1 base at V and 8 bases at J, with 11 bases between the two ends. The CDR3 sequence is 13 residues long. Germline V gene lookup returns CDR1 SGHTA and CDR2 FQGNSA. The entire variable domain, with the rest obtained from reference TRBV7-2 and TRBJ1-2, is as follows: GAGVSQSPSNKVTEKGKDVELRCDPISGHTALYWYRQSLGQGLEFLIYFQGNSAPDKSGLPSDRFSAERTGGSVSTLTIQRTQQEDSAVYLCASSLGPSQGYTFGSGTRLTVV.

This clonotype was observed a few times. This sequence joins TRBV6-1 and TRBJ1-2, with TRBD1 as a possible D gene (6 bases). V was clipped by 1 base and J by 4 bases, with 10 bases between them. Germline V gives CDR1 MNHNS, CDR2 SASEGT. There are 14 residues in the CDR3. The CDR3 coding sequence is TGTGCCAGCAGTGAAGGACAGGCGGCCTATGGCTACACCTTC. Protein sequence: CASSEGQAAYGYTF.